This T cell receptor beta chain was found in a study of shared clonotypes between healthy human individuals. Only in-frame clones appear in the TCRdb table, and some are missing; sequencing was by immunoSEQ multiplex PCR. The table lists over a million clones, roughly 74% of them singletons. Germline V gives CDR1 SGHNT, CDR2 YYREEE (reference sequence). V shed 2 bases and J 4 bases; nucleotides not matched to a gene: 6. This CDR3 region has 15 residues. This clone was found a few times. The source material was memory CD4+ T cells from PBMCs. The subset denotes: CD45RA-negative fraction. This receptor was identified in a man aged 18 to 29 in good health. Some clones in this sample may be carry-over from other donors' samples. The V gene is TRBV5-4, the J gene TRBJ2-3; 8 positions match TRBD2. Here the CDR3 reads CASSFTGTRADTQYF. CDR3 nucleotides: TGTGCCAGCAGCTTTACCGGGACTAGAGCAGATACGCAGTATTTT.